This entry is about one TCR beta chain. Its antigen is not identified. These data belong to a study of T cell responses to AZD1222 COVID-19 vaccine. The V gene's germline CDR1 is SGHNT and CDR2 YENEEA. Trimming left V 9 bases short and J 2 bases short, with 5 bases between. This CDR3 has 10 amino acids. General study findings and limits: The study identified only six AZD1222 recipients as seropositive at baseline. Recipients of two AZD1222 doses showed rising Spike-specific TCR breadth and depth.

Method: immunoSEQ multiplex PCR; TCRdb's copy keeps in-frame clones and lacks some. The table has 120,000 to 150,000 clones, about 89% seen once. Sequenced material: peripheral blood, taken on day 0 of MenACWY control vaccination. The genes are TRBV11-3 and TRBJ2-7; weak D call: TRBD1 (5 bases). This sequence was found in an adult in good health. The CDR3 protein is CARQAYEQYF. In DNA, the CDR3 is TGTGCCAGACAGGCCTACGAGCAGTACTTC.